The present entry profiles one T cell receptor (beta chain) with its context. As handled by the study authors: Amplification from reference gene primers served as the basis for estimated nucleated cell counts. Method: immunoSEQ multiplex PCR; TCRdb's copy keeps in-frame clones and lacks some. V and J calls and clone size are given by that table; D and trimming were obtained from the DNA. The sample includes about 230,000 clones, around 84% seen only once; the top ten take around a tenth. Seattle's cohort entered during active infection and was followed longitudinally. Germline V lookup: CDR1 LNHDA, CDR2 SQIVND (reference sequence). The V and J ends lost 5 bases and 2 bases respectively, with 9 bases between them. The CDR3 has 13 residues. The sample originates from a study of blood T cell repertoires in COVID-19.

Sequenced: peripheral blood. V is TRBV19 and J is TRBJ1-2; D gene unclear. This TCR was sampled from a man aged 45 to 65 with COVID-19, enrolled during active disease. The CDR3 DNA follows: TGTGCCAGTAGTGCTGACGGGAACTATGGCTACACCTTC. Protein product: CASSADGNYGYTF.